One sample yielded the 23 T cell receptor beta chains listed below, sequenced in a study of CD8 T cells in ankylosing spondylitis. MiXCR, applied by TCRdb to the 5' RACE reads, yields one record per CDR3 protein. The data contain about 89,000 distinct CDR3 sequences, 27% of them singletons. What was sequenced was blood, either unsorted or a sorted T cell fraction (not recorded which). The receptors here all came from a male donor with ankylosing spondylitis or in good health (not recorded which).

This chain links TRBV20-1 with TRBJ2-5; TRBD1 is a possible D gene (6 bases). The germline V gene encodes CDR1 DFQATT and CDR2 SNEGSKA (reference sequence). V was pared by 6 bases and J by 1 base, with 15 bases between. The length of the CDR3 is 14 residues. CDR3 DNA sequence: TGCAGTGCAAAAGGCCGGGACATCCAAGAGACCCAGTACTTC. Translating it yields CSAKGRDIQETQYF.

This clonotype was recorded at least ten times. V is TRBV7-9 and J is TRBJ2-2; D is uncertain. Trimming pared 4 bases from V and 7 bases from J, leaving 16 bases between. The CDR3 has 15 residues. Germline V lookup: CDR1 SEHNR, CDR2 FQNEAQ (reference sequence). The CDR3 is CASSSLRRLHGELFF. CDR3 nucleotide sequence: TGTGCCAGCAGCTCCCTCCGTCGGCTCCACGGGGAGCTGTTTTTT. Full variable domain (missing parts from reference TRBV7-9 and TRBJ2-2): DTGVSQNPRHKITKRGQNVTFRCDPISEHNRLYWYRQTLGQGPEFLTYFQNEAQLEKSRLLSDRFSAERPKGSFSTLEIQRTEQGDSAMYLCASSSLRRLHGELFFGEGSRLTVL.

This clonotype was observed at least ten times. The genes are TRBV20-1 and TRBJ1-6; D is perhaps TRBD1 (5 bases). The CDR3 extends over 15 amino acids. CDR1 and CDR2 (germline): DFQATT, SNEGSKA (reference sequence). Trimming pared 5 bases from V and 13 bases from J, leaving 24 bases between. The DNA for the CDR3 is TGCAGTGCTCCTTCGGGAGCGGCAGGGCGGACGCCCCTCCACTTT. The encoded protein is CSAPSGAAGRTPLHF.

In this sample, this clonotype turned up a few times. V and J are TRBV11-2 and TRBJ2-1; TRBD2 agrees at 8 bases. The V segment lost 2 bases and the J segment 0 bases; nucleotides outside the gene matches: 15. Germline-derived CDR1 and CDR2 are SGHAT and FQNNGV. The CDR3 runs 20 residues. CDR3 protein: CASSLRIGVAGIGSYNEQFF. The CDR3 nucleotides are TGTGCCAGCAGCTTAAGGATAGGAGTAGCGGGGATCGGCTCCTACAATGAGCAGTTCTTC.

In its sample, this clonotype was seen a few times. The chain employs TRBV7-9 and TRBJ2-7; the D gene is possibly TRBD2 (6 bases). V lost 0 bases and J lost 5, with 8 bases in between. This CDR3 region has 13 residues. Germline V gene lookup returns CDR1 SEHNR and CDR2 FQNEAQ (reference sequence). This CDR3 is CASSLAGSNEQYF. CDR3 coding DNA: TGTGCCAGCAGCTTAGCCGGGAGCAACGAGCAGTACTTC.

This clonotype was seen only a few times. The chain carries TRBV7-2 and TRBJ2-2; D not certain. The CDR3 contains 14 residues. V lost 0 bases, J lost 1 base, and 3 bases lay in between. CDR1 and CDR2 (germline): SGHTA, FQGNSA. The CDR3 loop reads CASSLALNTGELFF. CDR3 DNA sequence: TGTGCCAGCAGCTTAGCCCTGAACACCGGGGAGCTGTTTTTT. Based on the CDR3 plus reference TRBV7-2 and TRBJ2-2, the full variable domain is GAGVSQSPSNKVTEKGKDVELRCDPISGHTALYWYRQSLGQGLEFLIYFQGNSAPDKSGLPSDRFSAERTGGSVSTLTIQRTQQEDSAVYLCASSLALNTGELFFGEGSRLTVL.

This clonotype was picked up a small number of times. The CDR3 sequence: CSATRPEEETQYF. The CDR3 DNA reads as TGCAGTGCTACCCGGCCTGAAGAAGAGACCCAGTACTTC. The rearrangement links TRBV20-1 to TRBJ2-5; D not resolved. Germline V gene sequence: CDR1 DFQATT, CDR2 SNEGSKA (reference sequence). Trimming took 4 bases from V and 3 from J, leaving 12 bases between them. CDR3 length: 13 residues.

This clonotype showed up just a few times. This chain connects TRBV5-1 to TRBJ2-5, with D perhaps matching TRBD2 (5 bases). Trimming shortened V by 4 bases and J by 2 bases, and 12 bases separated the two germline ends. Germline V lookup: CDR1 SGHRS, CDR2 YFSETQ. This CDR3 contains 14 residues. CDR3 coding DNA: TGCGCCAGCAGCCCGGGGAGCAGGCAAGAGACCCAGTACTTC. It translates to CASSPGSRQETQYF. The variable domain in full, with the rest retrieved from reference TRBV5-1 and TRBJ2-5, is KAGVTQTPRYLIKTRGQQVTLSCSPISGHRSVSWYQQTPGQGLQFLFEYFSETQRNKGNFPGRFSGRQFSNSRSEMNVSTLELGDSALYLCASSPGSRQETQYFGPGTRLLVL.

This clonotype has at least ten counts. The V and J genes are TRBV7-2 and TRBJ2-4; tentatively, D is TRBD1 (5 bases). CDR1 SGHTA and CDR2 FQGNSA come from the germline V gene. Trimming pared 5 bases from V and 3 bases from J, leaving 11 bases between. This CDR3 has 14 amino acids. The CDR3 loop reads CASSVTVGKNIQYF. CDR3 DNA: TGTGCCAGCAGCGTGACAGTTGGCAAAAACATTCAGTACTTC.

V is TRBV20-1 and J is TRBJ2-7, with D uncertain. CDR3 length: 13 amino acids. The germline gives CDR1 DFQATT, CDR2 SNEGSKA (reference sequence). Trimming cost V 3 bases and J 4 bases, with 13 bases left between them. CDR3 nucleotide sequence: TGCAGTGCTAGGGCAGGCAGCCTGTACGAGCAGTACGTC. Translating it yields CSARAGSLYEQYV.

The rearrangement links TRBV5-1 to TRBJ2-7; the D gene is possibly TRBD1 (6 bases). Germline values: CDR1 SGHRS, CDR2 YFSETQ. Trimming took 1 base from V and 3 from J, leaving 14 bases between them. The CDR3 has 15 residues. The CDR3 spells CASSLSEDRYYEQYF. The CDR3 DNA sequence: TGCGCCAGCAGCTTGTCCGAGGACAGATACTACGAGCAGTACTTC.

The chain's CDR3 is CASSEGYTEAFF. CDR3 nucleotides: TGTGCCAGCTCAGAAGGCTACACTGAAGCTTTCTTT. The J gene is TRBJ1-1, the V gene TRBV18; D gene ambiguous. Per germline, CDR1 KGHSH and CDR2 LQKENI. V shed 5 bases and J shed 3 bases, with 7 bases lying between them. The CDR3 runs to 12 residues. The full variable domain, rest sourced from reference TRBV18 and TRBJ1-1, is NAGVMQNPRHLVRRRGQEARLRCSPMKGHSHVYWYRQLPEEGLKFMVYLQKENIIDESGMPKERFSAEFPKEGPSILRIQQVVRGDSAAYFCASSEGYTEAFFGQGTRLTVV.

This chain links TRBV7-6 with TRBJ2-7; TRBD2 might be the D (5 bases). The CDR3 extends over 13 amino acids. With 1 base removed from V and 5 bases from J, the gap between germline ends came to 9 bases. Germline V gives CDR1 SGHVS, CDR2 FNYEAQ. CDR3 sequence: CASSLGGFNEQYF. Written as DNA, the CDR3 is TGTGCCAGCAGCTTAGGAGGGTTCAACGAGCAGTACTTC.

V and J are TRBV5-1 and TRBJ2-1; 10 bases line up with TRBD2. Germline V gene lookup returns CDR1 SGHRS and CDR2 YFSETQ. The trim removed 3 bases at V and 6 bases at J, leaving 15 bases unmatched. The CDR3 runs to 18 residues. CDR3 protein: CASSSDRLGASGSNEQFF. CDR3 in DNA: TGCGCCAGCAGCTCGGACAGGCTGGGGGCTAGCGGGAGCAATGAGCAGTTCTTC.

Comments on this clonotype: The junction does not match germline at one end; this may be a read error. The chain has TRBV12-3 or TRBV12-4 and TRBJ1-2; no definite D call. The CDR3 length is 12 residues. The CDR3 loop is CASRNLQGPVSF. CDR3 nucleotides: TGTGCCAGCAGAAACCTCCAAGGACCCGTTAGTTTC.

V gene TRBV7-9 combines with J gene TRBJ2-1, with TRBD2 matching over 10 bases. The CDR3 is 15 residues long. J gave up 9 bases and V 2 bases, and 7 bases lay outside the gene matches. CDR1 and CDR2 from the germline V gene are SEHNR and FQNEAQ (reference sequence). The CDR3 spells CASSLSTSGASEQFF. CDR3 DNA: TGTGCCAGCAGCTTAAGTACTAGCGGGGCCTCTGAGCAGTTCTTC.

The chain recombines TRBV5-5 with TRBJ2-3; D is uncertain. The germline V gene encodes CDR1 SGHKS and CDR2 YYEKEE (reference sequence). CDR3 length equals 11 residues. V gave up 5 bases and J gave up 5 bases, with 6 bases separating them. CDR3 in DNA: TGTGCCAGCAGACTGAGAGATACGCAGTATTTT. Amino acid sequence: CASRLRDTQYF. The whole variable domain, remainder taken from reference TRBV5-5 and TRBJ2-3, is DAGVTQSPTHLIKTRGQQVTLRCSPISGHKSVSWYQQVLGQGPQFIFQYYEKEERGRGNFPDRFSARQFPNYSSELNVNALLLGDSALYLCASRLRDTQYFGPGTRLTVL.

This clonotype was seen more than once but under ten times. This rearrangement joins TRBV11-2 to TRBJ2-5; maybe TRBD2 (6 bases). The CDR3 length is 15 residues. V lost 5 bases and J lost 5, with 18 bases in between. Per the germline V gene, CDR1 is SGHAT and CDR2 is FQNNGV. The CDR3 DNA sequence: TGTGCCAGCAGCATTACCGGGACTCTCGGGGAGACCCAGTACTTC. Translated, it gives CASSITGTLGETQYF.

Only one count was recorded for this clonotype. This rearrangement joins TRBV5-1 to TRBJ1-1; weak D call: TRBD1 (6 bases). The CDR3 contains 13 residues. CDR1 SGHRS and CDR2 YFSETQ come from the germline V gene. Trimming pared 4 bases from V and 3 bases from J, leaving 10 bases between. Here the CDR3 reads CASSMNRDTEAFF. CDR3 bases: TGCGCCAGCAGCATGAACAGGGACACTGAAGCTTTCTTT.

The chain has TRBV7-2 and TRBJ2-5, with D uncertain. The CDR3 contains 12 residues. Germline V gene lookup returns CDR1 SGHTA and CDR2 FQGNSA. V was trimmed by 5 bases and J by 5 bases, leaving 9 bases between them. The CDR3 DNA sequence: TGTGCCAGCAGCAGGACGTCCGAGACCCAGTACTTC. It is translated as CASSRTSETQYF.

This chain joins TRBV7-9 and TRBJ1-1, with D possibly matching TRBD1 (5 bases). Deletions cut 1 base from V and 2 bases from J, with 8 bases between. The germline CDR1 and CDR2 sequences are SEHNR and FQNEAQ (reference sequence). This CDR3 has 14 amino acids. Here the CDR3 reads CASSLVGGNTEAFF. The CDR3 DNA reads TGTGCCAGCAGCTTAGTTGGGGGTAACACTGAAGCTTTCTTT.

V and J are TRBV6-1 and TRBJ2-1; a weak D match, TRBD2 (5 bases). The V end lost 5 bases, the J end lost 14 bases, and 19 bases lay between the germline ends. CDR3 length equals 13 residues. Per germline, CDR1 MNHNS and CDR2 SASEGT. CDR3 bases: TGTGCCAGCAGTCGTTCCGGGGAGAATTATGAGTTCTTC. Its protein product is CASSRSGENYEFF.

This clonotype was observed a few times. The chain uses TRBV5-1 and TRBJ2-3; D remains ambiguous. This CDR3 is built from 12 residues. With 0 bases removed from V and 3 bases from J, the gap between germline ends came to 2 bases. Germline CDR1 reads SGHRS; CDR2 reads YFSETQ. The CDR3 spells CASSLETDTQYF. The DNA of the CDR3 is TGCGCCAGCAGCTTGGAAACAGATACGCAGTATTTT.